Shown below are 4 T cell receptor beta chains from a single sample sequenced in a study of OX40 agonist ivuxolimab in advanced cancers. Repertoires were generated with immunoSEQ multiplex PCR, while TCRdb's copy carries only in-frame clones and drops some. The sample has over 95,000 clones, 95% to 97% seen once. Sample: CD4+ or CD8+ T cells sorted from blood, taken in a trial of the OX40 agonist ivuxolimab. These receptors all come from an adult with an advanced solid tumor such as melanoma, head and neck, liver or kidney cancer.

This chain links TRBV14 with TRBJ2-1; 9 nucleotides match TRBD2. CDR3 length: 16 residues. V was clipped by 4 bases and J by 4 bases; unmatched bases: 8. Germline CDR1 is SGHDN and CDR2 is FVKESK. The CDR3 reads CASSRSGLAGYNEQFF. CDR3 in DNA: TGTGCCAGCAGCCGATCGGGGCTAGCGGGATACAATGAGCAGTTCTTC.

V gene TRBV28 combines with J gene TRBJ2-7, with 7 bases identical to TRBD2. CDR3 length equals 14 residues. Trimming removed 8 bases from V and 0 bases from J; junction bases left unmatched: 7. Germline values: CDR1 MDHEN, CDR2 SYDVKM. The CDR3 reads CASALADLSYEQYF. CDR3 coding DNA: TGTGCCAGCGCCCTAGCGGACCTCTCCTACGAGCAGTACTTC.

This sequence joins TRBV2 and TRBJ2-7; 7 bases line up with TRBD1. CDR3 size: 14 residues. In germline, CDR1 is SNHLY, CDR2 FYNNEI. The junction had 10 bases not matched to a gene; V was cut back by 2 bases and J by 9 bases. The CDR3 region has the DNA TGTGCCAGCAGTGAAACAGGGGACCGCAACGGGCAGTACTTC. Translation gives CASSETGDRNGQYF.

V gene TRBV28 combines with J gene TRBJ1-2; D unclear. With 3 bases removed from V and 3 bases from J, the gap between germline ends came to 5 bases. Germline CDR1 is MDHEN and CDR2 is SYDVKM. The CDR3 covers 12 residues. This CDR3 is CASSLGYYGYTF. The DNA of the CDR3 is TGTGCCAGCAGTTTGGGTTACTATGGCTACACCTTC.